This TCR beta chain was identified in a study of blood T cell repertoires in COVID-19. Background on the study: Researchers got acute and convalescent COVID-19 samples from the United States, Italy and Spain. Sources were T cells, B-cell-depleted T cells, or PBMCs; the material itself was cDNA or gDNA.

There are 16 residues in the CDR3. Germline assignment: CDR1 SEHNR and CDR2 FQNEAQ (reference sequence). V was clipped by 1 base and J by 3 bases, with 10 bases between them. Source study methods: How many nucleated cells were present was estimated from reference gene primer amplification. TCRdb's table, derived via immunoSEQ multiplex PCR, lists solely in-frame clones and lacks some. Clonal size and the V and J genes are those of that table, whereas D and trimming came from the DNA. Of 200,000 to 300,000 clones in the sample, approximately 86% were seen once. The TCR was taken from a human donor in a cohort sampled during active COVID-19. The sample taken for sequencing was peripheral blood. This chain connects TRBV7-9 to TRBJ2-6; no definite D call. The CDR3: CASSLVMSFGANVLTF. CDR3 DNA: TGTGCCAGCAGCTTAGTTATGAGCTTTGGGGCCAACGTCCTGACTTTC.